This T cell receptor (beta chain) was identified in a study of molecular identifiers for immune sequencing clone quantification. Sorting recovered naive CD8 T cells on a CD8+CD4-CCR7+CD45RA+ profile. This clonotype has more than one count but fewer than ten. Its antigen remains unknown. Study conclusions and caveats: Effector cells kept over 97% of their molecules in clones above 20 RNA copies, while naive cells kept under 1% there.

TCRdb analysed the PCR reads with MiXCR anew, one entry per CDR3 protein. Among approximately 670,000 distinct CDR3 sequences, 15% to 20% were seen once, and the ten largest hold 0.75% to 0.95%. The CDR3 spans 17 residues. V gave up 4 bases and J gave up 5 bases; unmatched junction bases: 12. Germline CDR1 SEHNR, CDR2 FQNEAQ (reference sequence). The sample taken for sequencing was naive CD8+ T cells from blood, with Jurkat cell RNA spiked in. Subset here: FACS-sorted CD8+CD4-CCR7+CD45RA+ naive T cells. This receptor was taken from a human donor in good health. Some libraries in this study had Jurkat cell RNA spiked in. V is TRBV7-9 and J is TRBJ2-2; 8 bases map to TRBD1. The CDR3 loop is CASSSPDRASGTGELFF. As DNA, the CDR3 is TGTGCCAGCAGCTCTCCGGACAGGGCGAGTGGAACCGGGGAGCTGTTTTTT.